This T cell receptor beta chain was found in a study of shared clonotypes between healthy human individuals. Whole-study results and caveats: The authors expected sequencing depth to affect clonotype sharing among donors.

Comment on this clone: The antigen remains unidentified.

Authors' processing steps: Junction-only immunoSEQ data arrived without quality scores, meaning filtering differed. Clones were sequenced by immunoSEQ multiplex PCR, and TCRdb holds only the in-frame ones, with some missing. The V and J calls and the clone size are those of that table, but D and trimming were determined from the DNA. The repertoire holds around 1.1 million clones, with about 80% as singletons. The CDR3 runs 13 residues. Germline-derived CDR1 and CDR2 are LNHDA and SQIVND (reference sequence). V lost 4 bases, J lost 8 bases, and 12 bases lay in between. Sequenced: memory CD4+ T cells from PBMCs. Sample subset: CD45RA-negative fraction. The receptor was derived from a young man in good health. Some clones in this sample may be carry-over from other donors' samples. The rearrangement joins TRBV19 to TRBJ2-4, with D possibly matching TRBD1 (5 bases). The CDR3 region has the DNA TGTGCCAGTAGTAAGGGGCGCAGGGACATTCAGTACTTC. Residues: CASSKGRRDIQYF.